A selection of T cell receptor beta chains follows, all from one sample in a study of shared clonotypes between healthy human individuals. The method was immunoSEQ multiplex PCR; TCRdb's version includes in-frame clones alone and lacks a portion of them. Of approximately 2,300,000 clones in the sample, roughly 92% are singletons; the top ten hold approximately 0.4%. Sequencing was carried out using naive CD4+ T cells from PBMCs. These TCRs come from a man younger than 35 in good health. Some clones in this sample may be carry-over from other donors' samples. Each CDR3 is given without its conserved first and last residue. The order of the fields is V gene, J gene, CDR3 protein.

TRBV2,TRBJ2-3,ASRRERSLGTDTQY
TRBV7-2,TRBJ1-2,ASSLEWGYGYT
TRBV5-1,TRBJ1-3,ASSLVGTPGNTIY
TRBV7-2,TRBJ2-2,ASRREGSYTGELF
TRBV9,TRBJ2-2,ASSVSPYTGELF
TRBV2,TRBJ2-7,ASSADSEFYEQY
TRBV5-1,TRBJ1-1,ASSPGYTGGTEAF
TRBV5-5,TRBJ1-3,ASTPGWGSFGDTIY
TRBV7-9,TRBJ2-2,ASSLFRGQGGELF
TRBV4-3,-,ASSQFHSGVYEQY
TRBV7-9,TRBJ2-3,ASNILRISTDTQY
TRBV11-2,TRBJ2-3,ASSPTSDTQY
TRBV7-9,TRBJ2-1,ASSHPSGWGYNEQF
TRBV11-1,TRBJ2-1,ASSTSLLSNEQF
TRBV11-2,TRBJ2-6,ASSLYRQRAGANVLT
TRBV28,TRBJ2-1,ASSSEHPLTGVYYNEQF
TRBV6-6,TRBJ1-5,ASSPPDSNQPQH
TRBV18,TRBJ1-2,ASSPDRGRSGYT
TRBV5-1,TRBJ2-1,ASSLRTRSHEQF
TRBV7-9,TRBJ2-2,ASSPHWMNTGELF
TRBV15,TRBJ1-1,ATSRVRAMNTEAF
TRBV30,TRBJ1-5,AWRGQSNQPQH
TRBV5-4,TRBJ1-5,PARVRVQPQH
TRBV7-2,TRBJ1-1,ASSSGTVRAF
TRBV15,TRBJ1-1,ATSRGQYLRGNTEAF
TRBV9,TRBJ2-7,ASSVATGEPYEQY
TRBV18,TRBJ1-4,ASSPLQIRQGVSEKLF
TRBV5-1,TRBJ2-3,ASSFLAVSTDTQY
TRBV27,TRBJ1-2,ASRARQITNYGYT
TRBV11-3,TRBJ2-3,ASSLGRGTDTQY
TRBV7-6,TRBJ2-3,ASSPTGGQTDTQY
TRBV10-3,TRBJ1-5,AISGGAVDSNQPQH
TRBV11-3,TRBJ2-3,ASSQGGLSGGRSNTQY
TRBV5-4,TRBJ1-3,ASSVNGRLSGNTIY
TRBV4-2,TRBJ2-3,ASSQDLRLAGVPY
TRBV29-1,TRBJ2-5,SASPGGETQY
TRBV19,TRBJ1-2,ASSSQGLYGYT